Each of the 23 T cell receptor beta chains below was sequenced from the same sample in a study of cytomegalovirus exposure and HLA in healthy donors. Amplification used 60 Vbeta primers and 13 Jbeta primers. The assay was immunoSEQ multiplex PCR, and TCRdb's table has in-frame clones only and misses some. This table holds around 170,000 clones, over 60% found once. Sequenced input: PBMCs. Receptors originate from a girl aged 5 to 17 in good health and CMV-seronegative.

The V call is TRBV19, the J call TRBJ2-5; tentatively, D is TRBD2 (6 bases). Germline CDR1 is LNHDA and CDR2 is SQIVND (reference sequence). Trimming removed 5 bases at V and 3 bases at J, with 16 bases between. This CDR3 spans 15 amino acids. CDR3 bases: TGTGCCAGTAGTCCCCCCGGCGGCGGGGAAGAGACCCAGTACTTC. Translating gives CASSPPGGGEETQYF.

In this sample, this clone turned up once. The chain joins TRBV13 to TRBJ2-1; tentatively, D is TRBD1 (5 bases). This CDR3 is 12 amino acids long. Germline V lookup: CDR1 PRHDT, CDR2 FYEKMQ (reference sequence). V was trimmed by 3 bases and J by 7 bases, leaving 7 bases between them. CDR3 in amino acids: CASSFQGNEQFF. The CDR3 nucleotides are TGTGCCAGCAGCTTTCAGGGAAATGAGCAGTTCTTC.

This chain joins TRBV5-4 and TRBJ1-3; the D is unclear. Germline CDR1 is SGHNT and CDR2 is YYREEE (reference sequence). CDR3 length: 15 amino acids. Trimming removed 5 bases from V and 5 bases from J, with 17 bases in between. In DNA, the CDR3 is TGTGCCAGCAGGCCCGGGGATCCGCGGCGAAACACCATATATTTT. Protein sequence: CASRPGDPRRNTIYF.

This rearrangement joins TRBV19 to TRBJ1-1; 11 bases line up with TRBD1. J gave up 3 bases and V 5 bases, and 14 bases lay outside the gene matches. This CDR3 has 18 residues. Germline V gene data show CDR1 as LNHDA and CDR2 as SQIVND (reference sequence). CDR3 amino acids: CASSLKTGQGVLDTEAFF. The CDR3 region has the DNA TGTGCCAGTAGTTTAAAGACGGGACAGGGGGTGTTGGACACTGAAGCTTTCTTT. Variable domain in full (rest from reference TRBV19 and TRBJ1-1): DGGITQSPKYLFRKEGQNVTLSCEQNLNHDAMYWYRQDPGQGLRLIYYSQIVNDFQKGDIAEGYSVSREKKESFPLTVTSAQKNPTAFYLCASSLKTGQGVLDTEAFFGQGTRLTVV.

The chain employs TRBV2 and TRBJ2-5; 15 bases align to TRBD2. After removal of 7 bases from V and 2 bases from J, the junction contained 2 bases not matched to a gene. CDR3 length: 15 amino acids. CDR1 SNHLY and CDR2 FYNNEI come from the germline V gene. DNA for the CDR3: TGTGCCAGCAAGGGACTAGCGGGGGGACAAGAGACCCAGTACTTC. Protein sequence: CASKGLAGGQETQYF.

This chain uses TRBV5-1 with TRBJ2-3; 10 positions match TRBD1. The CDR3 is 17 residues long. V dropped 3 bases and J dropped 4; count of bases not matched to a gene: 11. Germline CDR1 and CDR2: SGHRS and YFSETQ. CDR3 in DNA: TGCGCCAGCAGCTGGCCTTCGACAGGGGGCACGGCAGATACGCAGTATTTT. Its translation: CASSWPSTGGTADTQYF. Filled out from reference TRBV5-1 and TRBJ2-3, the complete variable domain reads KAGVTQTPRYLIKTRGQQVTLSCSPISGHRSVSWYQQTPGQGLQFLFEYFSETQRNKGNFPGRFSGRQFSNSRSEMNVSTLELGDSALYLCASSWPSTGGTADTQYFGPGTRLTVL.

The J gene is TRBJ1-2, the V gene TRBV28; no clear D gene. The V end lost 3 bases, the J end lost 3 bases, and 11 bases lay between the germline ends. This CDR3 is 14 amino acids long. Germline values: CDR1 MDHEN, CDR2 SYDVKM. CDR3 bases: TGTGCCAGCAGTTTGTCCGGGTTCGACTATGGCTACACCTTC. Its translation is CASSLSGFDYGYTF.

The chain uses TRBV7-2 and TRBJ1-1; 7 bases line up with TRBD1. The CDR3 runs to 13 residues. Germline trimming cut 8 bases from V and 1 base from J; bases unmatched to any gene: 4. CDR1 and CDR2 from the germline V gene are SGHTA and FQGNSA. The CDR3 protein is CASERQGNTEAFF. Written as DNA, the CDR3 is TGTGCCAGCGAACGACAGGGGAACACTGAAGCTTTCTTT. Filled out from reference TRBV7-2 and TRBJ1-1, the complete variable domain reads GAGVSQSPSNKVTEKGKDVELRCDPISGHTALYWYRQSLGQGLEFLIYFQGNSAPDKSGLPSDRFSAERTGGSVSTLTIQRTQQEDSAVYLCASERQGNTEAFFGQGTRLTVV.

The rearrangement links TRBV27 to TRBJ1-1; 9 bases are a match to TRBD1. This CDR3 has 13 residues. Germline V gene data show CDR1 as MNHEY and CDR2 as SMNVEV (reference sequence). V was clipped by 3 bases and J by 11 bases; unmatched bases: 7. DNA for the CDR3: TGTGCCAGCAGTTTTGGGACAGGGTATCCGGCTTTCTTT. Amino acids: CASSFGTGYPAFF.

The J gene is TRBJ2-5, the V gene TRBV6-6; D remains unclear. CDR3 length: 12 residues. The ends were cut back, 0 bases at V and 4 bases at J, with 3 bases in the middle. Looked up from germline, CDR1 is MNHNY and CDR2 is SVGAGI (reference sequence). Here the CDR3 DNA reads TGTGCCAGCAGTTACTCTCGAGAGACCCAGTACTTC. It encodes CASSYSRETQYF.

The chain employs TRBV4-2 and TRBJ2-2; 9 nucleotides align to TRBD2. V shed 0 bases and J 6 bases; nucleotides not matched to a gene: 5. Germline CDR1 and CDR2: LGHNA and YNFKEQ. CDR3 length: 16 amino acids. The CDR3: CASSQDLGGGAGELFF. The CDR3 bases are TGTGCCAGCAGCCAAGATCTTGGCGGGGGGGCCGGGGAGCTGTTTTTT.

CDR3 protein: CASSVGTFPSFF. The CDR3 DNA follows: TGTGCCAGCAGCGTAGGGACTTTCCCGTCTTTCTTT. V gene TRBV7-2 combines with J gene TRBJ1-1; D possibly corresponds to TRBD1 (5 bases). The germline gives CDR1 SGHTA, CDR2 FQGNSA. The CDR3 extends over 12 amino acids. V lost 5 bases and J 12 bases, leaving 16 bases between the germline ends.

This clone was recorded only once. CDR3 nucleotide sequence: TGTGCCAGCAGCTTAATAGGGACAACAAATGAGCAGTTCTTC. It translates to CASSLIGTTNEQFF. The chain links TRBV7-3 to TRBJ2-1, with a possible D match to TRBD1 (6 bases). Germline CDR1 reads SGHTA; CDR2 reads FQGTGA. The V end was cut by 1 base, the J end by 7 bases, with 11 bases between. The length of the CDR3 is 14 residues.

The genes are TRBV4-1 and TRBJ1-5; D is possibly TRBD1 (5 bases). The V end lost 0 bases, the J end lost 12 bases, and 18 bases lay between the germline ends. Germline V gene data show CDR1 as MGHRA and CDR2 as YSYEKL. The CDR3 runs 15 residues. The CDR3 DNA follows: TGCGCCAGCAGCCAAGATAGGGGTGGGCAGGACCTCCAGCATTTT. It encodes CASSQDRGGQDLQHF.

This clone has more than one count but fewer than ten. The chain is built from TRBV6-5 and TRBJ1-1; D is undetermined. The CDR3 totals 14 residues. Germline CDR1 reads MNHEY; CDR2 reads SVGAGI. V was cut by 2 bases and J by 1 base, with 8 bases left in between. The CDR3, as DNA: TGTGCCAGCAGTTACCGCACGGGGAACACTGAAGCTTTCTTT. Residues: CASSYRTGNTEAFF.

This clone occurred once. V and J are TRBV5-1 and TRBJ1-1; 10 bases map to TRBD1. The V gene's germline CDR1 is SGHRS and CDR2 YFSETQ. CDR3 length: 14 amino acids. V was pared by 4 bases and J by 4 bases, with 4 bases of the junction left unmatched. The CDR3 loop is CASSGTGEPTEAFF. The CDR3, as DNA: TGCGCCAGCAGCGGGACAGGGGAACCCACTGAAGCTTTCTTT.

To note about this clone: One end of the junction fails to match germline, which may point to a read error. Different DNA sequences within this sample yield the same CDR3. The chain is built from TRBV7-7 and TRBJ1-5; 8 bases map to TRBD1. The CDR3 consists of 13 residues. Germline assignment: CDR1 SSHAT and CDR2 FNYEAQ (reference sequence). The CDR3 sequence is CASSLDREQPQHF. In DNA form, the CDR3 reads TGTGCTAGCAGCTTGGACAGGGAGCAGCCCCAGCATTTT.

This clone came up a few times. CDR3 coding DNA: TGTGCCAGTCAGACAGGGAACACTGAAGCTTTCTTT. Its protein product is CASQTGNTEAFF. This chain connects TRBV27 to TRBJ1-1; perhaps TRBD1 as D (6 bases). CDR1 and CDR2 (germline): MNHEY, SMNVEV (reference sequence). The CDR3 has 12 residues. The V and J ends lost 9 bases and 1 base respectively, with 9 bases between them.

The rearrangement links TRBV5-6 to TRBJ2-5, with TRBD2 identical over 10 bases. The CDR3 sequence is 19 residues long. The germline V gene has CDR1 SGHDT and CDR2 YYEEEE. The V and J ends lost 3 bases and 2 bases, in that order; junction bases with no gene match: 16. The CDR3 bases are TGTGCCAGCAGCTCGGGGGGTAGCGGGGGGTTCCCGAGGCAAGAGACCCAGTACTTC. Translated: CASSSGGSGGFPRQETQYF.

This clone was seen more than once but under ten times. The rearrangement links TRBV6-5 to TRBJ1-2, with D possibly TRBD1 on 6 matching bases. The germline CDR1 and CDR2 sequences are MNHEY and SVGAGI. The ends were cut back, 5 bases at V and 8 bases at J, with 15 bases in the middle. The CDR3 length is 13 residues. CDR3 sequence reads: CASSRPTGFGYTF. The CDR3 DNA follows: TGTGCCAGCAGTCGACCGACAGGCTTCGGCTACACCTTC.

The chain employs TRBV25-1 and TRBJ2-7; D perhaps matches TRBD1 (6 bases). With 4 bases removed from V and 0 bases from J, the gap between germline ends came to 16 bases. Germline V gene sequence: CDR1 MGHDK, CDR2 SYGVNS. The CDR3 runs 16 residues. The CDR3 DNA sequence: TGTGCCAGCAGTGGGACAGCCGCAAGGCTCTCCTACGAGCAGTACTTC. Translation gives CASSGTAARLSYEQYF.

This clone appeared many times. The junction departs from germline at one end; a sequencing error may be responsible. The chain joins TRBV7-7 to TRBJ2-5; TRBD1 agrees at 11 bases. The CDR3 is 15 residues long. CDR1 is SSHAT, CDR2 FNYEAQ, per germline (reference sequence). The CDR3 nucleotides read TGTGCTAGCAGTTCAGGGACAGGGGGTCAAGAGACCCAGTACTTC. Its translation: CASSSGTGGQETQYF.

The chain recombines TRBV19 with TRBJ2-2; 8 bases fit TRBD1. This CDR3 spans 16 amino acids. V trimming: 1 base; J trimming: 6 bases; junction bases outside the gene matches: 7. CDR1 and CDR2 from the germline V gene are LNHDA and SQIVND (reference sequence). The CDR3 reads CASSIVGRGLAGELFF. The CDR3 DNA is TGTGCCAGTAGTATAGTAGGCAGGGGGCTAGCCGGGGAGCTGTTTTTT.